What follows are 3 T cell receptor beta chains derived from one specimen sequenced in a study of cytomegalovirus exposure and HLA in healthy donors (dated by TCRdb to the late 2010s). Library generation was performed with the immunoSEQ multiplex PCR assay. The multiplex PCR relied on a mix of 60 forward primers for TCR Vbeta segments and 13 reverse primers for TCR Jbeta segments. TCRdb's version of the immuneACCESS table is confined to in-frame rearrangements and falls short of the full clone set. An unresolved V gene accounts for under half of the shortfall where checked; the remainder is of unknown origin. In all, the sample holds about 69,000 clones, and 60% to 80% of those were seen once. The leading ten clones occupy 22% of the sample. Input material: PBMCs. These receptors were collected from a woman in her twenties or thirties in good health and CMV-seropositive.

The chain is built from TRBV7-9 and TRBJ2-2, with 8 positions matching TRBD1. This CDR3 is built from 12 residues. CDR1 and CDR2 from the germline V gene are SEHNR and FQNEAQ (reference sequence). V lost 11 bases, J lost 6 bases, and 5 bases stayed unmatched. The CDR3: CAGRQGPGELFF. The DNA for the CDR3 is TGTGCCGGGCGACAGGGGCCCGGGGAGCTGTTTTTT.

CDR3 loop: CASGQNEQFF. The CDR3 nucleotides read TGTGCCAGCGGCCAGAATGAGCAGTTCTTC. This sequence joins TRBV2 and TRBJ2-1; D is uncertain. The CDR3 covers 10 residues. Germline assignment: CDR1 SNHLY and CDR2 FYNNEI. Between the trimmed V and J ends, which lost 8 bases and 7 bases, there was a span of 6 bases.

This chain joins TRBV19 and TRBJ1-1; D remains ambiguous. The germline V gene encodes CDR1 LNHDA and CDR2 SQIVND (reference sequence). The CDR3 is 14 amino acids. Between the trimmed V and J ends, which lost 5 bases and 0 bases, there was a span of 10 bases. CDR3 DNA sequence: TGTGCCAGTAGTCCACAGACCATGAACACTGAAGCTTTCTTT. Translation: CASSPQTMNTEAFF.